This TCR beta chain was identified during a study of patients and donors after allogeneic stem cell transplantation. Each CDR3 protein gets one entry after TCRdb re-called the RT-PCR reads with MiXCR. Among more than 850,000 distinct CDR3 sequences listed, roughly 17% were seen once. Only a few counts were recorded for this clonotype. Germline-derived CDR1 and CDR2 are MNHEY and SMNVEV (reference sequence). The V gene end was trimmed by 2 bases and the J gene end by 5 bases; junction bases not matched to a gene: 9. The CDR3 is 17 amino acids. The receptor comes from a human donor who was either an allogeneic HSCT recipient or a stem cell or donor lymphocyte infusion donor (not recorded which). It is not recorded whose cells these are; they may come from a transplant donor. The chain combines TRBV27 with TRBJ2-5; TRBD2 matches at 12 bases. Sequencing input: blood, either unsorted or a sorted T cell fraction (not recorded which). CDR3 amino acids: CASSLEASGGAKETQYF. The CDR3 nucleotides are TGTGCCAGCAGTTTAGAGGCTAGCGGGGGGGCAAAGGAGACCCAGTACTTC.